The clone carrying this T cell receptor (beta chain) was counted between two and nine times. The sample comes from a study of patients and donors after allogeneic stem cell transplantation. MiXCR, applied by TCRdb to the RT-PCR reads, yields one record per CDR3 protein. This repertoire shows about a million distinct CDR3 sequences, more than 15% found once; its top ten account for around 6%. The sequencing sample was made of blood, either unsorted or a sorted T cell fraction (not recorded which). The sequence came from a human donor who was either an allogeneic HSCT recipient or a stem cell or donor lymphocyte infusion donor (not recorded which). It is not recorded whose cells these are; they may come from a transplant donor.

CDR3 residues: CASSQDQGSSGNTIYF. DNA for the CDR3: TGCGCCAGCAGCCAAGATCAGGGCAGCTCTGGAAACACCATATATTTT. V gene TRBV4-1 combines with J gene TRBJ1-3; maybe TRBD1 (5 bases). The CDR3 covers 16 residues. Between the trimmed V and J ends, which lost 0 bases and 0 bases, there was a span of 9 bases. Germline CDR1 reads MGHRA; CDR2 reads YSYEKL.